This T cell receptor beta chain was documented in a study of T cells after somatic rescue of genetic block. The CDR3 is 13 amino acids. Trimming removed 3 bases at V and 3 bases at J, with 9 bases between. Germline V gene data show CDR1 as LNHDA and CDR2 as SQIVND (reference sequence). Clones were sequenced by immunoSEQ multiplex PCR, and TCRdb holds only the in-frame ones, with some missing. The sample shows 68,000 or so clones, 80% to 95% of them seen only once. The clonotype was recovered from a man aged 35 to 55. What was sequenced was peripheral blood mononuclear cells (PBMCs). V is TRBV19 and J is TRBJ2-7; D unclear. Here the CDR3 reads CASSIDGDYEQYF. The CDR3 bases are TGTGCCAGTAGTATCGACGGAGACTACGAGCAGTACTTC.